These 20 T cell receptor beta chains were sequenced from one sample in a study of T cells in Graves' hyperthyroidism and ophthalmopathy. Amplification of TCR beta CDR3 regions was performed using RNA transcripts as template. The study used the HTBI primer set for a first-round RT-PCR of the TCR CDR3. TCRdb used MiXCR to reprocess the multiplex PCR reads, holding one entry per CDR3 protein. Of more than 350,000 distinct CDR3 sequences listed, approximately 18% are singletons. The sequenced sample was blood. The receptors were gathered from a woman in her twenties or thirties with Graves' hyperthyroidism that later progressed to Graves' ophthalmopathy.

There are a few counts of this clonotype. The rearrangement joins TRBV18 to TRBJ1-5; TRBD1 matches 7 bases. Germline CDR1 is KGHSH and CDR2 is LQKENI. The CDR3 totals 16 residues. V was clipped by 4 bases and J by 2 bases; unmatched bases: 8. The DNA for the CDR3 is TGTGCCAGCTCACATACAGGGGAGGGAGGCAATCAGCCCCAGCATTTT. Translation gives CASSHTGEGGNQPQHF.

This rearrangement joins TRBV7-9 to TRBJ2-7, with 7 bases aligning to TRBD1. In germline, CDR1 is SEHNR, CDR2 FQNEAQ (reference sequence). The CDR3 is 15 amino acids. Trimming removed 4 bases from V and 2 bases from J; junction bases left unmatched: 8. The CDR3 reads CASSSWTGATYEQYF. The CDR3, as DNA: TGTGCCAGCAGCTCCTGGACAGGCGCTACCTACGAGCAGTACTTC.

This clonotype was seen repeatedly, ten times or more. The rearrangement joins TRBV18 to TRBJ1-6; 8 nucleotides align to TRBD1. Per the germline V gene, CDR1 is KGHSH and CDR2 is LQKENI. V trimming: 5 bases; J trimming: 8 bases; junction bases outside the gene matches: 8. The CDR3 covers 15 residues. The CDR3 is CASSTVSDRDSPLHF. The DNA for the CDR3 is TGTGCCAGCTCAACCGTCTCGGACAGGGATTCACCCCTCCACTTT.

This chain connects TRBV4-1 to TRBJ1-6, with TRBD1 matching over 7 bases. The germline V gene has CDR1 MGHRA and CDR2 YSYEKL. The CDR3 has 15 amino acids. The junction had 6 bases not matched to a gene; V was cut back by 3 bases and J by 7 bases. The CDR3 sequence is CASSQRTGENSPLHF. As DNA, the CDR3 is TGCGCCAGCAGCCAGCGAACAGGGGAGAATTCACCCCTCCACTTT.

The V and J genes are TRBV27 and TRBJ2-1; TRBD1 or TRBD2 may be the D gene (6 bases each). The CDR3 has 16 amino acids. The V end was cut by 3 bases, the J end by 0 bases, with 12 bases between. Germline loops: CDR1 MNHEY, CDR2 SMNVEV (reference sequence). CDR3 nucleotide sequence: TGTGCCAGCAGTTTTGGAGGGGGACGCTCCTACAATGAGCAGTTCTTC. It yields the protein CASSFGGGRSYNEQFF.

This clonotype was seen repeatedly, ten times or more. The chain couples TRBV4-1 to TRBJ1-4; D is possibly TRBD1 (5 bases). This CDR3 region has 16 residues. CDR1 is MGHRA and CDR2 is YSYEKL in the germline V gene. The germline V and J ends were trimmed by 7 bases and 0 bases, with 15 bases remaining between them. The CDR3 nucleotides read TGCGCCAGCAACGAAGCGGGGGAAGCAACTAATGAAAAACTGTTTTTT. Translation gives CASNEAGEATNEKLFF.

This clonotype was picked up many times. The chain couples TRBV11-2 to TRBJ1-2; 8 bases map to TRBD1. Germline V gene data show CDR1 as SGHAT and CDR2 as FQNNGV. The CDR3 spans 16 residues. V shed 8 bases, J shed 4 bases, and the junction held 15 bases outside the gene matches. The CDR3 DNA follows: TGTGCCAGCTTCGGGACAGGCGCCTTTTTCGGCTATGGCTACACCTTC. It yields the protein CASFGTGAFFGYGYTF.

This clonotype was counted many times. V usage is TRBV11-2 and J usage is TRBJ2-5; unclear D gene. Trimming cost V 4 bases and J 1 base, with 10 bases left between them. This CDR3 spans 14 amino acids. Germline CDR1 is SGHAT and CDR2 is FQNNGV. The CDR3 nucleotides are TGTGCCAGCAGCTATGGCCCCCTCCAAGAGACCCAGTACTTC. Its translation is CASSYGPLQETQYF.

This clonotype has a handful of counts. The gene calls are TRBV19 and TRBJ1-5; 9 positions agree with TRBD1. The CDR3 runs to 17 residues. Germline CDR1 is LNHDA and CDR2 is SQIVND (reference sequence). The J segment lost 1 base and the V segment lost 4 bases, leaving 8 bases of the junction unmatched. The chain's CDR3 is CASSKPDRGTSNQPQHF. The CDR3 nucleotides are TGTGCCAGTAGTAAGCCGGACAGGGGAACGAGCAATCAGCCCCAGCATTTT.

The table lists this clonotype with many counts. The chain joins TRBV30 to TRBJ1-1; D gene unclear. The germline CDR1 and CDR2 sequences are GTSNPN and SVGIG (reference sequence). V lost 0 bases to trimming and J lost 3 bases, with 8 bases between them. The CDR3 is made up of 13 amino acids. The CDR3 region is CAWSVNLDTEAFF. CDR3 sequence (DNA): TGTGCCTGGAGTGTCAATTTAGACACTGAAGCTTTCTTT.

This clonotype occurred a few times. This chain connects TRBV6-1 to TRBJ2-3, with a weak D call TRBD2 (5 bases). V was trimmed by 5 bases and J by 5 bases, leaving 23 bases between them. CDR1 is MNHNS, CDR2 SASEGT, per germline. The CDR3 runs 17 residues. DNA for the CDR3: TGTGCCAGCAGTCTATTAGACTACCTCAAAGGAATAGATACGCAGTATTTT. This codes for CASSLLDYLKGIDTQYF.

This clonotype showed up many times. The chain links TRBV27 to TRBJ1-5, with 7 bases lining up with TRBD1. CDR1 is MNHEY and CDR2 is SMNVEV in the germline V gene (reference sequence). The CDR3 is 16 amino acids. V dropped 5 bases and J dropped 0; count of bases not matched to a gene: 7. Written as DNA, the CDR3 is TGTGCCAGCAGTCCGACAGGGCCCTATAGCAATCAGCCCCAGCATTTT. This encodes CASSPTGPYSNQPQHF.

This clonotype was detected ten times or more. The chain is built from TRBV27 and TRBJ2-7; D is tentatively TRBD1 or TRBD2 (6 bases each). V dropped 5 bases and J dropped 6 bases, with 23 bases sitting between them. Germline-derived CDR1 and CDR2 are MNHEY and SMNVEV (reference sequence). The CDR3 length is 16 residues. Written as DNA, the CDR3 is TGTGCCAGCAGTCCCTTTTTTTCGGGGGCGCAGGTCGAGCAGTACTTC. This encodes CASSPFFSGAQVEQYF.

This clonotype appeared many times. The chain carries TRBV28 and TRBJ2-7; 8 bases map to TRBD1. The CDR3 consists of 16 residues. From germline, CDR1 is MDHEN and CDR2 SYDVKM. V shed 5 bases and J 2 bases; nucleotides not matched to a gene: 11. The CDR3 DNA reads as TGTGCCAGCAGTCTTGGGACAGGCACTTTAGCCTACGAGCAGTACTTC. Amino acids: CASSLGTGTLAYEQYF.

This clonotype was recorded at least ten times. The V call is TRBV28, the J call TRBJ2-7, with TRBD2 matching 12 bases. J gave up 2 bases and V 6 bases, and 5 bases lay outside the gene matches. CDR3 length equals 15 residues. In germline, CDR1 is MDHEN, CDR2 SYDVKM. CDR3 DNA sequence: TGTGCCAGCAGCCCCCGACTAGCGGGGGCCTACGAGCAGTACTTC. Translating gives CASSPRLAGAYEQYF. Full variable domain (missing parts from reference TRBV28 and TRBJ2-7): DVKVTQSSRYLVKRTGEKVFLECVQDMDHENMFWYRQDPGLGLRLIYFSYDVKMKEKGDIPEGYSVSREKKERFSLILESASTNQTSMYLCASSPRLAGAYEQYFGPGTRLTVT.

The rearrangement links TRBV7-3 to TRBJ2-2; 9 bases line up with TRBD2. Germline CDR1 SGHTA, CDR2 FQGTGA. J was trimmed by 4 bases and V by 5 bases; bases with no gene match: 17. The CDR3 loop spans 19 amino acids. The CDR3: CASSLGASGMRYGTGELFF. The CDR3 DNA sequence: TGTGCCAGCAGCCTAGGGGCTAGCGGGATGCGGTACGGCACCGGGGAGCTGTTTTTT. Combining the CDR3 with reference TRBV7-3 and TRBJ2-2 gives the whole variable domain GAGVSQTPSNKVTEKGKYVELRCDPISGHTALYWYRQSLGQGPEFLIYFQGTGAADDSGLPNDRFFAVRPEGSVSTLKIQRTERGDSAVYLCASSLGASGMRYGTGELFFGEGSRLTVL.

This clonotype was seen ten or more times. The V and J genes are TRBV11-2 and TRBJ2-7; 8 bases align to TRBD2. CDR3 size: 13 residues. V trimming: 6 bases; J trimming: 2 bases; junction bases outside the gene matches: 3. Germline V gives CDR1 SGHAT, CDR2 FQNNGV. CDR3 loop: CASRLSGAYEQYF. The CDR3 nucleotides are TGTGCCAGCAGACTTAGCGGGGCCTACGAGCAGTACTTC.

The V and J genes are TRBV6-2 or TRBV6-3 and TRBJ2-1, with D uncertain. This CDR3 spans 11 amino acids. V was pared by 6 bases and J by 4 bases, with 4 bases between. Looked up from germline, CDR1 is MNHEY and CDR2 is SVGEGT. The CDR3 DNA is TGTGCCAGCAGGACATACAATGAGCAGTTCTTC. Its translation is CASRTYNEQFF.

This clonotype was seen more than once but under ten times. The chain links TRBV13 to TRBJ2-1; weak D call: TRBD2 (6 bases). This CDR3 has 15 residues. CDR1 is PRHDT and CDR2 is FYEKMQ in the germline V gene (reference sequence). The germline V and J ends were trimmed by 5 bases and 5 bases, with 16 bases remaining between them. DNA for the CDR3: TGTGCCAGCAGCCGGGCGGGACTCCAGAACAATGAGCAGTTCTTC. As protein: CASSRAGLQNNEQFF.

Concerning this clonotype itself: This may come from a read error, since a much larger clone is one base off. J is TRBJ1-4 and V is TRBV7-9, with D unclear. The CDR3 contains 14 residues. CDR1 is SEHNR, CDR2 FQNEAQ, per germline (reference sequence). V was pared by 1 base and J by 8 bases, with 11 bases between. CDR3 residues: CASSLDGDPEKLFF. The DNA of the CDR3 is TGTGCCAGCAGCTTAGACGGGGATCCGGAAAAACTGTTTTTT.